Listed here are 29 T cell receptor beta chains from one sample, sequenced in a study of T cell responses to AZD1222 COVID-19 vaccine. The method was immunoSEQ multiplex PCR; TCRdb's version includes in-frame clones alone and lacks a portion of them. The table records tens of thousands of clones, about 74% of them present only once. This sample comprised peripheral blood, obtained 28 days after the second dose of the MenACWY control vaccine. The receptors were sampled from an adult who received the MenACWY meningococcal vaccine as a control.

The V call is TRBV7-2, the J call TRBJ2-3; D remains ambiguous. CDR1 is SGHTA and CDR2 is FQGNSA in the germline V gene. This CDR3 comprises 12 residues. V was cut by 2 bases and J by 8 bases, with 8 bases left in between. CDR3 protein: CASSLMVSTQYF. The CDR3 DNA is TGTGCCAGCAGCTTAATGGTGTCTACGCAGTATTTT.

The chain uses TRBV5-1 and TRBJ1-2, with TRBD1 identical over 12 bases. Unmatched junction bases numbered 9, after V lost 4 bases and J lost 8 bases. The germline gives CDR1 SGHRS, CDR2 YFSETQ. The CDR3 spans 15 residues. The DNA for the CDR3 is TGCGCCAGCAGCATTACCGGGACAGGGGGCGAGGGCTACACCTTC. Translation: CASSITGTGGEGYTF.

V and J are TRBV25-1 and TRBJ2-7; tentative D call: TRBD1 (5 bases). The CDR3 spans 14 residues. V lost 2 bases and J 0 bases, leaving 8 bases between the germline ends. Germline CDR1 and CDR2: MGHDK and SYGVNS. The CDR3, as DNA: TGTGCCAGCAGTGAAAGGGGCTACTCCTACGAGCAGTACTTC. Amino acids: CASSERGYSYEQYF.

The chain couples TRBV19 to TRBJ1-5; D is unclear. The CDR3 consists of 15 residues. Trimming cost V 3 bases and J 5 bases, with 14 bases left between them. Germline V lookup: CDR1 LNHDA, CDR2 SQIVND (reference sequence). For the CDR3, the DNA is TGTGCCAGTAGTATGATTGGGTCGCTCCATCAGCCCCAGCATTTT. Its translation: CASSMIGSLHQPQHF.

This chain uses TRBV2 with TRBJ1-1, with a possible D match to TRBD1 (5 bases). Germline values: CDR1 SNHLY, CDR2 FYNNEI. The length of the CDR3 is 16 residues. V was pared by 4 bases and J by 10 bases, with 25 bases between. The chain's CDR3 is CASSAGPGPTPIGAFF. In DNA, the CDR3 is TGTGCCAGCAGTGCGGGGCCAGGTCCTACCCCGATTGGAGCTTTCTTT.

This clone was recorded only once. Sequence at one end of the junction differs from germline and may be a read error. V gene TRBV2 combines with J gene TRBJ1-1; 8 bases map to TRBD1. Per germline, CDR1 SNHLY and CDR2 FYNNEI. The CDR3 totals 14 residues. CDR3 protein: CASSEGQGRTEAFF. The CDR3 region has the DNA TGTGCCAGCAGCGAAGGACAGGGACGCACTGAAGCTTTCTTT.

The chain has TRBV19 and TRBJ1-1; the match to TRBD1 covers 7 bases. Germline V gene sequence: CDR1 LNHDA, CDR2 SQIVND (reference sequence). The CDR3 has 14 residues. The V gene end was trimmed by 5 bases and the J gene end by 3 bases; junction bases not matched to a gene: 6. DNA for the CDR3: TGTGCCAGTAGTCCCACAGGGGTTGACACTGAAGCTTTCTTT. It translates to CASSPTGVDTEAFF.

The sample holds one count of this clone. This chain's CDR3 is CASRGQANTGELFF. The CDR3 DNA reads TGTGCCAGCAGAGGACAGGCGAACACCGGGGAGCTGTTTTTT. V usage is TRBV7-2 and J usage is TRBJ2-2, with TRBD1 matching 7 bases. The germline V gene has CDR1 SGHTA and CDR2 FQGNSA. V shed 6 bases, J shed 0 bases, and the junction held 1 base outside the gene matches. CDR3 length equals 14 residues.

Note on this clone: An end of the junction differs from the germline gene, which may be a read error. In DNA, the CDR3 is TGCGCCAGCAGCACGACGGACAGGACTAAAGAAAAACTGTTTTTT. This sequence encodes CASSTTDRTKEKLFF. The rearrangement joins TRBV5-1 to TRBJ1-4; 7 bases agree with TRBD1. CDR1 is SGHRS and CDR2 is YFSETQ in the germline V gene. The CDR3 has 15 amino acids.

This clone was observed a few times. This chain uses TRBV11-2 with TRBJ2-5; D unresolved. CDR1 is SGHAT, CDR2 FQNNGV, per germline. Trimming left V 1 base short and J 5 bases short, with 8 bases between. There are 13 residues in the CDR3. The CDR3 nucleotides are TGTGCCAGCAGCTTAGTTTCCCGGGAGACCCAGTACTTC. This sequence encodes CASSLVSRETQYF.

The chain employs TRBV11-2 and TRBJ2-1; D is unclear. CDR3 size: 12 residues. The germline gives CDR1 SGHAT, CDR2 FQNNGV. V lost 1 base, J lost 9 bases, and 7 bases lay in between. CDR3 region: CASSLGAGEQFF. CDR3 DNA sequence: TGTGCCAGCAGCTTAGGGGCAGGTGAGCAGTTCTTC.

CDR3 nucleotides: TGCAGCGTTGTGCTGTTAGGTCCAGAGACCCAGTACTTC. Its protein product is CSVVLLGPETQYF. The rearrangement joins TRBV29-1 to TRBJ2-5; the D is unclear. The CDR3 covers 13 residues. The V and J ends lost 4 bases and 4 bases respectively, with 13 bases between them. The V gene's germline CDR1 is SQVTM and CDR2 ANQGSEA.

The chain carries TRBV18 and TRBJ2-5, with 9 bases fitting TRBD1. The CDR3 runs 15 residues. Germline lookup yields CDR1 KGHSH and CDR2 LQKENI. The J segment lost 5 bases and the V segment lost 3 bases, leaving 7 bases of the junction unmatched. In DNA, the CDR3 is TGTGCCAGCTCACCCGGGACAGGGAAGTCGGAGACCCAGTACTTC. Its protein is CASSPGTGKSETQYF.

V is TRBV25-1 and J is TRBJ1-2; 7 nucleotides line up with TRBD1. With V trimmed by 6 bases and J by 4 bases, 8 bases remained unmatched. Germline V gene data show CDR1 as MGHDK and CDR2 as SYGVNS. The CDR3 loop spans 14 amino acids. CDR3 sequence: CASSATGNGYGYTF. The CDR3 nucleotides read TGTGCCAGCAGCGCGACAGGGAATGGCTATGGCTACACCTTC.

V is TRBV28 and J is TRBJ1-2; TRBD1 might be the D (6 bases). Germline CDR1 MDHEN, CDR2 SYDVKM. CDR3 length: 14 residues. V lost 4 bases and J 7 bases, leaving 16 bases between the germline ends. This chain's CDR3 is CASSWGGREGGYTF. CDR3 bases: TGTGCCAGCAGTTGGGGGGGCCGAGAGGGTGGCTACACCTTC.

This chain links TRBV5-4 with TRBJ2-2; D is ambiguous. With 2 bases removed from V and 1 base from J, the gap between germline ends came to 6 bases. CDR3 size: 14 residues. In germline, CDR1 is SGHNT, CDR2 YYREEE (reference sequence). The CDR3 region has the DNA TGTGCCAGCAGCTTTGACTGGAACACCGGGGAGCTGTTTTTT. Its translation: CASSFDWNTGELFF.

The chain employs TRBV13 and TRBJ2-3, with 15 bases aligning to TRBD2. CDR1 and CDR2 (germline): PRHDT, FYEKMQ (reference sequence). J was trimmed by 4 bases and V by 5 bases; bases with no gene match: 16. The CDR3 length is 20 residues. The DNA of the CDR3 is TGTGCCAGCAGCCGTTACTCCAGGACTAGCGGGAGGGGAATTCCAGATACGCAGTATTTT. Translated, it gives CASSRYSRTSGRGIPDTQYF.

V and J are TRBV30 and TRBJ2-3; 15 bases match TRBD2. Per germline, CDR1 GTSNPN and CDR2 SVGIG (reference sequence). V was pared by 4 bases and J by 0 bases, with 5 bases of the junction left unmatched. The CDR3 runs to 17 residues. The CDR3 loop reads CAWNSGTSGRSTDTQYF. The CDR3 DNA reads as TGTGCCTGGAACTCCGGGACTAGCGGGAGGAGCACAGATACGCAGTATTTT.

The rearrangement links TRBV6-2 or TRBV6-3 to TRBJ2-5, with D perhaps given as TRBD1 or TRBD2 (6 bases each). The CDR3 loop spans 14 amino acids. Germline assignment: CDR1 MNHEY and CDR2 SVGEGT. The germline V and J ends were trimmed by 5 bases and 4 bases, with 14 bases remaining between them. CDR3 DNA: TGTGCCAGCAGTCCCTCGGGGGCCGGAGAGACCCAGTACTTC. The encoded protein is CASSPSGAGETQYF.

V gene TRBV30 combines with J gene TRBJ2-7; D is unclear. V was pared by 2 bases and J by 7 bases, with 9 bases between. The germline gives CDR1 GTSNPN, CDR2 SVGIG (reference sequence). The CDR3 length is 11 residues. The chain's CDR3 is CAWSLPGEQYF. CDR3 in DNA: TGTGCCTGGAGTTTGCCTGGGGAGCAGTACTTC.

CDR3 bases: TGTGCCACCTCTTTGGGAGGTTTGACTAACTATGGCTACACCTTC. Translation: CATSLGGLTNYGYTF. The chain recombines TRBV2 with TRBJ1-2; D is uncertain. V shed 10 bases and J shed 0 bases, with 18 bases lying between them. The CDR3 sequence is 15 residues long. Germline V CDR1 and CDR2: SNHLY, FYNNEI.

The table lists this clone with many counts. The chain joins TRBV5-4 to TRBJ2-7; 8 bases align to TRBD2. CDR3 length: 13 residues. Losses at the gene ends were 4 bases for V and 3 bases for J; bases not matched to a gene: 3. Germline assignment: CDR1 SGHNT and CDR2 YYREEE (reference sequence). The CDR3 here is CASSRGTSYEQYF. CDR3 in DNA: TGTGCCAGCAGCCGCGGGACTAGCTACGAGCAGTACTTC.

The gene calls are TRBV28 and TRBJ1-5; D unclear. V gave up 7 bases and J gave up 8 bases, with 12 bases separating them. This CDR3 has 12 residues. Germline V gene lookup returns CDR1 MDHEN and CDR2 SYDVKM. CDR3 DNA: TGTGCCAGCATGACGGCCGTGAAGCCCCAGCATTTT. Translating gives CASMTAVKPQHF.

CDR3 in DNA: TGTGCCAGCTCACTCGGACTAGCGGGAGTGGGAGATACGCAGTATTTT. Its translation is CASSLGLAGVGDTQYF. This chain joins TRBV18 and TRBJ2-3; TRBD2 matches 13 bases. This CDR3 is built from 16 residues. Germline V CDR1 and CDR2: KGHSH, LQKENI. Trimming removed 4 bases from V and 5 bases from J; junction bases left unmatched: 6.

The chain employs TRBV5-1 and TRBJ2-3, with 9 positions matching TRBD1. Trimming cost V 7 bases and J 0 bases; bases outside gene matches: 6. Germline CDR1 reads SGHRS; CDR2 reads YFSETQ. CDR3 length: 15 amino acids. The CDR3 bases are TGCGCCAGCTCTTTACAGGGGGCTAGCACAGATACGCAGTATTTT. Its protein product is CASSLQGASTDTQYF. Filled out from reference TRBV5-1 and TRBJ2-3, the complete variable domain reads KAGVTQTPRYLIKTRGQQVTLSCSPISGHRSVSWYQQTPGQGLQFLFEYFSETQRNKGNFPGRFSGRQFSNSRSEMNVSTLELGDSALYLCASSLQGASTDTQYFGPGTRLTVL.

The J gene is TRBJ1-6, the V gene TRBV4-3; D is unresolved. V lost 0 bases, J lost 9 bases, and 15 bases lay in between. Germline loops: CDR1 LGHNA, CDR2 YSLEER. This CDR3 is built from 16 residues. CDR3 sequence: CASSQEVEGSISPLHF. CDR3 DNA: TGCGCCAGCAGCCAAGAGGTTGAAGGGTCAATTTCACCCCTCCACTTT.

V is TRBV7-2 and J is TRBJ1-2, with D uncertain. The V and J ends lost 1 base and 3 bases respectively, with 9 bases between them. The germline gives CDR1 SGHTA, CDR2 FQGNSA. There are 14 residues in the CDR3. This chain's CDR3 is CASSLERSHYGYTF. CDR3 in DNA: TGTGCCAGCAGCTTAGAAAGGAGTCACTATGGCTACACCTTC. The full variable domain, in which reference TRBV7-2 and TRBJ1-2 provide the parts outside the CDR3, is GAGVSQSPSNKVTEKGKDVELRCDPISGHTALYWYRQSLGQGLEFLIYFQGNSAPDKSGLPSDRFSAERTGGSVSTLTIQRTQQEDSAVYLCASSLERSHYGYTFGSGTRLTVV.

The chain combines TRBV30 with TRBJ1-2, with a weak D call TRBD1 (6 bases). CDR1 is GTSNPN, CDR2 SVGIG, per germline (reference sequence). The V and J ends lost 0 bases and 8 bases respectively, with 13 bases between them. The CDR3 is made up of 13 amino acids. For the CDR3, the DNA is TGTGCCTGGAGTGTACGGGGGGCTCGGGGCTACACCTTC. This gives the protein CAWSVRGARGYTF.

This clone was observed once. The chain employs TRBV5-6 and TRBJ2-3; no firm D call. V dropped 1 base and J dropped 2 bases, with 14 bases sitting between them. The CDR3 contains 16 residues. Germline V CDR1 and CDR2: SGHDT, YYEEEE. The CDR3 nucleotides read TGTGCCAGCAGCTTGTATGGAAACAGACCCACAGATACGCAGTATTTT. This translates into CASSLYGNRPTDTQYF.